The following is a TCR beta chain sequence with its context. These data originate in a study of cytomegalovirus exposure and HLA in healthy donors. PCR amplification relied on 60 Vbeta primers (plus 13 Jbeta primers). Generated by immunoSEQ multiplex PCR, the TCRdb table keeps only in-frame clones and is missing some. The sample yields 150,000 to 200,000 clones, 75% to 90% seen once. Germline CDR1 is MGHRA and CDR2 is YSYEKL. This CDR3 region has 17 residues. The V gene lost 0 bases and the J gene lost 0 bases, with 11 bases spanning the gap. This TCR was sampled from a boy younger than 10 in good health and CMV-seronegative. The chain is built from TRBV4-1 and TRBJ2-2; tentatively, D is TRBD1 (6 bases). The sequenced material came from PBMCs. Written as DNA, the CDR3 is TGCGCCAGCAGCCAAGATCCCAGGGGCGCGAACACCGGGGAGCTGTTTTTT. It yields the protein CASSQDPRGANTGELFF.